These T cell receptor beta chains were read from a single sample in a study of tumor and adjacent non-tumor tissue in lung cancer. TCRdb reanalysed the multiplex PCR reads using MiXCR and keeps one entry per CDR3 protein. The sample shows over 110,000 distinct CDR3 sequences, approximately 66% of them seen only once. The specimen sequenced was lung tumor tissue. Source of these receptors: a man in his 60s with small cell lung cancer. The conserved cysteine and the conserved F or W are not part of the CDR3 here.

J gene,V gene,CDR3 length,CDR3 protein
TRBJ1-1,TRBV30,9,AWSWETEAF
TRBJ2-3,TRBV6-1,12,AGTEEWGTDTQY
TRBJ1-5,TRBV20-1,12,SAVGTRVNQPQH
TRBJ2-7,TRBV28,15,ARSSPPGVGAPYEQY
TRBJ1-1,TRBV28,15,ASSLSIGASMNTEAF
TRBJ2-3,TRBV12-3/TRBV12-4,13,ASRNGSDSTDTQY
TRBJ2-7,TRBV20-1,11,NAQGAASYEQY
TRBJ2-5,TRBV20-1,12,SASGVAGVQAQY
TRBJ1-3,TRBV20-1,12,SATNGGSGNTIY
TRBJ1-2,TRBV29-1,10,SVGGDSYGYI
TRBJ1-4,TRBV4-1,13,ASSQEAHRLEKLF
TRBJ1-6,TRBV5-7,11,ANSLGQNSPLH
TRBJ2-2,TRBV6-2/TRBV6-3,14,ASGYAGQGAAGELF
TRBJ1-2,TRBV7-8,15,ASSPRLGTGRNYGYT
TRBJ2-7,TRBV4-1,13,ASSLRLTDAYEQY
TRBJ1-2,TRBV4-2,11,ASSQGREYGYT
TRBJ2-5,TRBV12-3/TRBV12-4,12,ASSLVWPPGTQY
TRBJ2-1,TRBV5-1,12,ASSLVAVNNEQF